This note documents a single T cell receptor beta chain sequence. Its antigen is as yet unknown. The entry originates in a study of T-cell reconstitution after alpha-beta-depleted transplantation in children. The TCRbeta library incorporated unique molecular identifiers. TCRdb itself ran the PCR reads through MiXCR, one entry per CDR3 protein. The profile shows about 870,000 distinct CDR3 sequences, approximately 15% of them singletons. Study-wide results and limits: After transplant, at about two months, alpha-beta T cells were reportedly derived from several hundred expanded graft clones. Surviving recipient cells, namely T cells and thymic progenitors, were the source of high day-60 TCRbeta diversity in some patients. Most T-cell counts and diversity one year after the transplant came from T cells that were newly produced.

J was trimmed by 8 bases and V by 3 bases; bases with no gene match: 2. This CDR3 region has 12 residues. CDR1 and CDR2 (germline): SGHVS, FQNEAQ. The chain is built from TRBV7-8 and TRBJ1-2; 8 nucleotides line up with TRBD1. The material sequenced was PBMCs, mostly from graft donor cells, taken 360 days after TCRalphabeta/CD19-depleted stem cell transplant. The TCR was taken from a male patient aged 5 to 17 who had a stem cell transplant for acute lymphoblastic leukemia, so the T cells may come from the graft donor. CDR3 residues: CASSFDRGGYTF. The CDR3 DNA reads as TGTGCCAGCAGCTTCGACAGGGGAGGCTACACCTTC.